Presented here are 6 T cell receptor beta chains from one specimen sequenced in a study of blood T cell repertoires in COVID-19. The protocol was immunoSEQ multiplex PCR, while the TCRdb copy is restricted to in-frame clones and leaves out a portion. The sample lists around 340,000 clones, roughly 85% occurring once. Sequencing was carried out using PBMCs or T cells enriched from blood (not recorded which). The receptors were gathered from a woman in her thirties or forties with acute COVID-19.

The chain couples TRBV10-3 to TRBJ2-7; 7 bases match TRBD1. The CDR3 has 15 residues. Per germline, CDR1 ENHRY and CDR2 SYGVKD. Trimming cost V 3 bases and J 1 base; bases outside gene matches: 6. The CDR3: CAISEIGTASYEQYF. The CDR3 nucleotides are TGTGCCATCAGTGAAATCGGGACAGCTTCCTACGAGCAGTACTTC.

The chain uses TRBV2 and TRBJ2-2, with 11 bases aligning to TRBD2. Germline-derived CDR1 and CDR2 are SNHLY and FYNNEI. This CDR3 has 15 residues. Unmatched junction bases numbered 9, after V lost 10 bases and J lost 5 bases. In DNA form, the CDR3 reads TGTGCCACCGAACCGGGACTAGCGGCGACCGGGGAGCTGTTTTTT. The encoded protein is CATEPGLAATGELFF.

The V call is TRBV27, the J call TRBJ2-5; the match to TRBD2 covers 8 bases. Germline trimming cut 4 bases from V and 5 bases from J; bases unmatched to any gene: 6. Germline CDR1 reads MNHEY; CDR2 reads SMNVEV (reference sequence). The CDR3 totals 14 residues. This CDR3 is CASSSRGGRETQYF. CDR3 DNA: TGTGCCAGCAGTTCTCGGGGGGGCCGGGAGACCCAGTACTTC.

The chain links TRBV9 to TRBJ2-2, with 10 bases aligning to TRBD1. The CDR3 consists of 17 residues. V shed 7 bases and J 1 base; nucleotides not matched to a gene: 10. Germline V gene sequence: CDR1 SGDLS, CDR2 YYNGEE. CDR3 sequence (DNA): TGTGCCAGCGGACCCAGGACAGGGGGTCTGAACACCGGGGAGCTGTTTTTT. Translating it yields CASGPRTGGLNTGELFF. Supplemented by reference TRBV9 and TRBJ2-2, the full variable domain reads DSGVTQTPKHLITATGQRVTLRCSPRSGDLSVYWYQQSLDQGLQFLIQYYNGEERAKGNILERFSAQQFPDLHSELNLSSLELGDSALYFCASGPRTGGLNTGELFFGEGSRLTVL.

The J gene is TRBJ2-2, the V gene TRBV5-4; tentatively, D is TRBD1 (5 bases). The germline V and J ends were trimmed by 2 bases and 5 bases, with 7 bases remaining between them. The CDR3 has 13 residues. Looked up from germline, CDR1 is SGHNT and CDR2 is YYREEE (reference sequence). The CDR3 nucleotides read TGTGCCAGCAGCTTTACAGGAACCGGGGAGCTGTTTTTT. It specifies CASSFTGTGELFF.

This chain connects TRBV9 to TRBJ2-5; D unresolved. Per germline, CDR1 SGDLS and CDR2 YYNGEE. V lost 4 bases and J 3 bases, leaving 10 bases between the germline ends. The CDR3 sequence is 13 residues long. CDR3 DNA: TGTGCCAGCAGCCAGGCCCCAAAAGAGACCCAGTACTTC. Protein sequence: CASSQAPKETQYF.